The rows below give T cell receptor beta chains drawn from one sample of a study of T cell responses to AZD1222 COVID-19 vaccine. Assay used: immunoSEQ multiplex PCR; TCRdb lists only in-frame clones, some missing. This sample has some 96,000 clones, with more than 75% found just once. Material: peripheral blood, obtained on day 0 of AZD1222 vaccination. Receptor source: an adult in good health. Both conserved end residues are part of each CDR3. Fields, in order: D gene, J gene, V gene, clone size, CDR3 protein, CDR3 DNA. A D gene is named only where the DNA matches it firmly. For some rows the clone size is stated as once, few or many, or as a class when expanded; others skip it.

>TRBD2|TRBJ2-3|TRBV29-1|once
CSATLPLAGAKNTQYF
TGCAGCGCAACGTTACCACTAGCGGGAGCGAAGAATACGCAGTATTTT
>TRBD1|TRBJ1-5|TRBV3-1/TRBV3-2|.
CASSPRDRGSRQPQHF
TGTGCCAGCAGCCCCAGGGACAGGGGTTCCCGGCAGCCCCAGCATTTT
>.|TRBJ1-5|TRBV5-6|once
CASSYTGNQPQHF
TGTGCCAGCAGTTATACAGGAAACCAGCCCCAGCATTTT
>.|TRBJ2-1|TRBV28|.
CASSFSRGGVRNEQFF
TGTGCCAGCAGTTTTTCCCGAGGCGGGGTACGGAATGAGCAGTTCTTC
>TRBD2|TRBJ2-3|TRBV29-1|.
CSVTAGGPSTDTQYF
TGCAGCGTCACAGCGGGGGGGCCTAGCACAGATACGCAGTATTTT
>.|TRBJ2-3|TRBV12-1|.
CASSPRFELPDTQYF
TGTGCCAGCAGCCCTCGATTCGAACTCCCAGATACGCAGTATTTT
>TRBD2|TRBJ2-1|TRBV9|.
CASSVESGRDNEQFF
TGTGCCAGCAGCGTAGAAAGCGGGAGGGATAATGAGCAGTTCTTC
>.|TRBJ2-5|TRBV4-1|.
CASSQSPSGRETQYF
TGCGCCAGCAGCCAATCCCCCTCGGGGCGAGAGACCCAGTACTTC
>TRBD2|TRBJ2-1|TRBV28|.
CASSLTSVGYIEQFF
TGTGCCAGCAGTCTGACTAGCGTGGGGTACATTGAGCAGTTCTTC
>TRBD1|TRBJ1-6|TRBV9|.
CASIVTGSSYNSPLHF
TGTGCCAGCATCGTGACAGGGAGCTCCTATAATTCACCCCTCCACTTT
>.|TRBJ2-1|TRBV14|.
CASSQGGRTNSNEQFF
TGTGCCAGCAGCCAAGGAGGTAGGACTAACTCCAATGAGCAGTTCTTC
>TRBD2|TRBJ2-1|TRBV11-2|.
CASSFGGRANEQFF
TGTGCCAGCAGCTTCGGCGGGAGGGCCAATGAGCAGTTCTTC
>TRBD1|TRBJ1-5|TRBV3-1/TRBV3-2|.
CASSSSSGTGGLSNQPQHF
TGTGCCAGCAGCTCCTCCTCCGGGACAGGGGGCCTTAGCAATCAGCCCCAGCATTTT
>.|TRBJ1-4|TRBV6-5|.
CASSLSGGTNEKLFF
TGTGCCAGCAGCCTCAGCGGGGGAACTAATGAAAAACTGTTTTTT
>TRBD1|TRBJ2-1|TRBV11-3|.
CASSLTGSSYNEQFF
TGTGCCAGCAGCTTGACAGGGAGCTCCTACAATGAGCAGTTCTTC
>.|TRBJ1-3|TRBV5-5|.
CASTGVGSGNTIYF
TGTGCCAGCACGGGCGTTGGCAGTGGAAACACCATATATTTT
>.|TRBJ1-6|TRBV27|once
CASSLSIGGDSPLHF
TGTGCCAGCAGTTTATCAATAGGAGGGGATTCACCCCTCCACTTT
>.|TRBJ2-2|TRBV10-3|.
CAISESRLASTGELFF
TGTGCCATCAGTGAGTCTCGGCTAGCGAGCACCGGGGAGCTGTTTTTT
>TRBD1|TRBJ1-2|TRBV29-1|.
CSVRTGSHYGYTF
TGCAGCGTCAGGACAGGGTCCCACTATGGCTACACCTTC
>TRBD2|TRBJ2-7|TRBV11-2|.
CASSVTSAGTYEQYF
TGTGCCAGCAGCGTTACTAGCGCCGGTACCTACGAGCAGTACTTC
>.|TRBJ1-5|TRBV6-5|.
CASNRVGQPQHF
TGTGCCAGCAACAGGGTCGGTCAGCCCCAGCATTTT
>TRBD2|TRBJ2-1|TRBV24-1|.
CATSDSLAGVYNEQFF
TGTGCCACCAGTGATTCGTTAGCGGGAGTATACAATGAGCAGTTCTTC
>.|TRBJ1-1|TRBV7-2|.
CASSFPGEATEAFF
TGTGCCAGCAGCTTCCCAGGCGAGGCGACTGAAGCTTTCTTT
>TRBD2|TRBJ2-7|TRBV3-1/TRBV3-2|.
CASSRDYYEQYF
TGTGCCAGCAGCAGGGACTACTACGAGCAGTACTTC
>TRBD1|TRBJ2-2|TRBV7-3|once
CASSLGQPGTGELFF
TGTGCCAGCAGCTTGGGACAGCCGGGCACCGGGGAGCTGTTTTTT
>TRBD1|TRBJ1-4|TRBV6-5|.
CASRDRGNEKLFF
TGTGCCAGCAGGGACAGGGGAAATGAAAAACTGTTTTTT
>.|TRBJ1-2|TRBV27|.
CASSWTGGANGYTF
TGTGCCAGCAGTTGGACTGGGGGGGCTAATGGCTACACCTTC
>.|TRBJ2-1|TRBV3-1/TRBV3-2|.
CASSQVGGASEQFF
TGTGCCAGCAGCCAAGTTGGTGGGGCGAGTGAGCAGTTCTTC
>.|TRBJ1-1|TRBV5-1|.
CASSPSEAMVTEAFF
TGCGCCAGCAGCCCATCCGAGGCTATGGTCACTGAAGCTTTCTTT
>.|TRBJ2-1|TRBV24-1|.
CATSSTVSNEQFF
TGTGCCACCAGTTCGACAGTCAGCAATGAGCAGTTCTTC
>.|TRBJ1-6|TRBV7-9|.
CASSLGQINSPLHF
TGTGCCAGCAGCTTAGGACAAATTAATTCACCCCTCCACTTT
>.|TRBJ2-7|TRBV7-2|.
CASSPPSRGDEQYF
TGTGCCAGCAGCCCCCCGAGTAGGGGAGACGAGCAGTACTTC
>TRBD1|TRBJ1-1|TRBV5-1|.
CASSLVSGGLLGTEAFF
TGCGCCAGCAGCTTGGTGTCAGGGGGCCTCTTAGGCACTGAAGCTTTCTTT